These 29 T cell receptor beta chains were sequenced from one sample in a study of regulatory T cells in long-lasting Graves disease. For TCR beta, libraries came from iRepertoire HTBI primers and Arm-PCR of CDR3 regions. TCRdb used MiXCR to reprocess the multiplex PCR reads, holding one entry per CDR3 protein. The sample shows 300,000 to 400,000 distinct CDR3 sequences, 15% to 20% of them seen only once. As for time point: newly diagnosed GD, antithyroid drugs for less than 3 months. PBMC-extracted RNA yielded the TCR library. The material was peripheral blood mononuclear cells (PBMCs), obtained at new diagnosis, from a patient treated with antithyroid drugs. The source is a female donor with Graves disease.

The J gene is TRBJ2-7, the V gene TRBV18; D remains unclear. The CDR3 is 11 amino acids. V was pared by 2 bases and J by 5 bases, with 4 bases between. Germline V gene data show CDR1 as KGHSH and CDR2 as LQKENI. The CDR3 is CASSPENEQYF. Written as DNA, the CDR3 is TGTGCCAGCTCACCAGAAAACGAGCAGTACTTC.

In this sample, this clonotype turned up many times. The V call is TRBV6-1, the J call TRBJ1-2, with D perhaps matching TRBD1 (5 bases). Trimming shortened V by 6 bases and J by 10 bases, and 21 bases separated the two germline ends. The CDR3 has 14 amino acids. Germline V gene lookup returns CDR1 MNHNS and CDR2 SASEGT. In nucleotides, the CDR3 is TGTGCCAGCAGCTCTAGCCTTTTGGACAATCACTACACCTTC. The encoded protein is CASSSSLLDNHYTF.

This clonotype was observed at least ten times. The chain is built from TRBV30 and TRBJ2-1, with D perhaps TRBD1 (6 bases). Trimming removed 2 bases at V and 9 bases at J, with 17 bases between. The CDR3 is 14 amino acids. The germline V gene encodes CDR1 GTSNPN and CDR2 SVGIG (reference sequence). In nucleotides, the CDR3 is TGTGCCTGGAGTACGGTCTCAGAAGGGGGTGAGCAGTTCTTC. Amino acids: CAWSTVSEGGEQFF.

The sample holds many counts of this clonotype. The chain employs TRBV6-1 and TRBJ2-5, with D unresolved. This CDR3 spans 15 amino acids. Germline CDR1 MNHNS, CDR2 SASEGT. The V gene lost 1 base and the J gene lost 2 bases, with 11 bases spanning the gap. CDR3 DNA sequence: TGTGCCAGCAGTGAAGTGGGCGGAGCACAAGAGACCCAGTACTTC. Translated: CASSEVGGAQETQYF.

This chain links TRBV19 with TRBJ2-1, with TRBD2 identical over 8 bases. Germline CDR1 LNHDA, CDR2 SQIVND (reference sequence). This CDR3 has 15 amino acids. J was trimmed by 6 bases and V by 3 bases; bases with no gene match: 7. Here the CDR3 DNA reads TGTGCCAGTAGTATCGTAAGCGGGAGTTTCAATGAGCAGTTCTTC. Its protein product is CASSIVSGSFNEQFF. Full variable domain (outside the CDR3, taken from reference TRBV19 and TRBJ2-1): DGGITQSPKYLFRKEGQNVTLSCEQNLNHDAMYWYRQDPGQGLRLIYYSQIVNDFQKGDIAEGYSVSREKKESFPLTVTSAQKNPTAFYLCASSIVSGSFNEQFFGPGTRLTVL.

This clonotype occurred many times. The gene calls are TRBV29-1 and TRBJ1-6; 7 bases fit TRBD1. Trimming at V came to 6 bases and at J to 6 bases, leaving 5 bases not matched to a gene. Looked up from germline, CDR1 is SQVTM and CDR2 is ANQGSEA. This CDR3 has 13 residues. CDR3 residues: CSVREGANSPLHF. The CDR3 nucleotides read TGCAGCGTCAGGGAGGGGGCTAATTCACCCCTCCACTTT.

In its sample, this clonotype was seen many times. This chain links TRBV29-1 with TRBJ2-5, with 8 bases matching TRBD1. Germline assignment: CDR1 SQVTM and CDR2 ANQGSEA. The V and J ends lost 0 bases and 7 bases, in that order; junction bases with no gene match: 7. CDR3 length: 14 residues. CDR3 in amino acids: CSVEEQGAQGTQYF. As DNA, the CDR3 is TGCAGCGTTGAAGAGCAGGGGGCGCAGGGGACCCAGTACTTC.

Concerning this clonotype itself: A far larger clone differs by one base, so this is likely a read error. CDR3 sequence reads: CASSPIGTPYNEQSF. For the CDR3, the DNA is TGTGCCAGCAGCCCCATAGGGACTCCGTACAATGAGCAGTCCTTC. J is TRBJ2-5 and V is TRBV11-2; a weak D match, TRBD2 (6 bases). The CDR3 consists of 15 residues. From germline, CDR1 is SGHAT and CDR2 FQNNGV.

The chain joins TRBV29-1 to TRBJ2-5; 7 nucleotides match TRBD1. CDR3 size: 14 residues. J was trimmed by 2 bases and V by 7 bases; bases with no gene match: 10. Germline V lookup: CDR1 SQVTM, CDR2 ANQGSEA. CDR3 sequence: CSAERDRTQETQYF. CDR3 bases: TGCAGCGCCGAACGGGACAGAACACAAGAGACCCAGTACTTC.

In its sample, this clonotype was seen many times. The CDR3 spells CASSQSHYEQYF. DNA of the CDR3: TGTGCCAGCAGCCAGAGCCACTACGAGCAGTACTTC. This sequence joins TRBV3-1 and TRBJ2-7; D is unclear. Trimming stripped 3 bases from V and 3 bases from J, with 6 bases between. Per the germline V gene, CDR1 is LGHDT and CDR2 is YNNKEL (reference sequence). CDR3 length: 12 amino acids.

The chain has TRBV30 and TRBJ1-5; 7 bases are a match to TRBD1. CDR1 is GTSNPN, CDR2 SVGIG, per germline (reference sequence). The V gene end was trimmed by 1 base and the J gene end by 4 bases; junction bases not matched to a gene: 4. CDR3 length: 14 residues. CDR3 in amino acids: CAWSGTGRNQPQHF. The CDR3 DNA sequence: TGTGCCTGGAGTGGGACAGGACGAAATCAGCCCCAGCATTTT.

This clonotype was counted at least ten times. The chain carries TRBV12-3 or TRBV12-4 and TRBJ2-1; D is undetermined. The CDR3 sequence is 15 residues long. V lost 3 bases, J lost 3 bases, and 12 bases lay in between. CDR3 region: CASSFFPTDYNEQFF. CDR3 bases: TGTGCCAGCAGTTTTTTCCCTACCGACTACAATGAGCAGTTCTTC.

This clonotype has only a few counts. This clone may be a read error of a much larger clone one base away. The chain has TRBV18 and TRBJ2-1; D tentatively reads TRBD1 or TRBD2 (6 bases each). The CDR3 runs to 13 residues. Per the germline V gene, CDR1 is KGHSH and CDR2 is LQKENI. Trimming took off 7 bases at V and 7 bases at J, with 14 bases between the two ends. In DNA, the CDR3 is TGTGCCAGCTTGCCTACAGGGACTAATGAGCAGTTCTTC. It encodes CASLPTGTNEQFF.

This clonotype was picked up many times. The chain is built from TRBV6-1 and TRBJ2-6; D may be TRBD1 (6 bases). The CDR3 consists of 15 residues. In germline, CDR1 is MNHNS, CDR2 SASEGT. Trimming left V 4 bases short and J 2 bases short, with 9 bases between. For the CDR3, the DNA is TGTGCCAGCAGTGTGACAGGAACTGGGGCCAACGTCCTGACTTTC. It yields the protein CASSVTGTGANVLTF.

This clonotype was seen at least ten times. The V gene is TRBV5-1, the J gene TRBJ2-7; unclear D gene. Trimming stripped 3 bases from V and 3 bases from J, with 7 bases between. Germline V gives CDR1 SGHRS, CDR2 YFSETQ. The CDR3 totals 12 residues. CDR3 DNA sequence: TGCGCCAGCAGCTCCGCGCTCTACGAGCAGTACTTC. It is translated as CASSSALYEQYF.

The chain has TRBV6-2 or TRBV6-3 and TRBJ2-7; maybe TRBD2 (5 bases). Trimming took off 4 bases at V and 2 bases at J, with 15 bases between the two ends. This CDR3 region has 15 residues. CDR1 is MNHEY and CDR2 is SVGEGT in the germline V gene. In DNA form, the CDR3 reads TGTGCCAGCAGTTCAGGTGGGAGATCGCCCTACGAGCAGTACTTC. Protein sequence: CASSSGGRSPYEQYF.

This clonotype was counted ten times or more. This chain joins TRBV29-1 and TRBJ1-5; weak D call: TRBD1 (6 bases). Germline-derived CDR1 and CDR2 are SQVTM and ANQGSEA. There are 13 residues in the CDR3. Trimming removed 5 bases at V and 4 bases at J, with 12 bases between. The chain's CDR3 is CSVQGGVNQPQHF. CDR3 nucleotide sequence: TGCAGCGTTCAAGGGGGGGTAAATCAGCCCCAGCATTTT.

This clonotype was seen only a few times. The chain has TRBV24-1 and TRBJ2-7, with D maybe TRBD2 (6 bases). The CDR3 covers 16 residues. In germline, CDR1 is KGHDR, CDR2 SFDVKD. Between the trimmed V and J ends, which lost 5 bases and 0 bases, there was a span of 16 bases. CDR3 protein: CATSASGSGPSYEQYF. CDR3 nucleotide sequence: TGTGCCACCAGTGCCTCCGGAAGCGGGCCCTCCTACGAGCAGTACTTC.

This clonotype was seen many times. This chain uses TRBV3-1 with TRBJ2-7, with 9 bases aligning to TRBD2. CDR1 and CDR2 (germline): LGHDT, YNNKEL (reference sequence). The CDR3 length is 13 residues. The junction had 4 bases not matched to a gene; V was cut back by 4 bases and J by 6 bases. The CDR3 DNA follows: TGTGCCAGCAGCCCTAGCGGGAAGGGCGAGCAGTACTTC. It codes for CASSPSGKGEQYF.

This clonotype was counted only a few times. A read error may explain this, as a much larger clone is one base away. The V and J genes are TRBV28 and TRBJ2-7, with 10 bases identical to TRBD2. Unmatched junction bases numbered 3, after V lost 4 bases and J lost 0 bases. Per germline, CDR1 MDHEN and CDR2 SYDVKM. This CDR3 spans 15 amino acids. The CDR3 nucleotides are TGTGCCAGCAGTTGGTCTAGCGGGAGCTCCTACGAGCAGTACTTC. Amino acid sequence: CASSWSSGSSYEQYF.

This clonotype has at least ten counts. The V call is TRBV28, the J call TRBJ2-6, with 7 bases fitting TRBD2. Trimming at V came to 7 bases and at J to 0 bases, leaving 12 bases not matched to a gene. From germline, CDR1 is MDHEN and CDR2 SYDVKM. This CDR3 spans 18 amino acids. The CDR3 is CASIPGGLSPSGANVLTF. In DNA form, the CDR3 reads TGTGCCAGCATCCCCGGGGGACTATCACCCTCTGGGGCCAACGTCCTGACTTTC. Together with reference TRBV28 and TRBJ2-6, the CDR3 gives the full variable domain: DVKVTQSSRYLVKRTGEKVFLECVQDMDHENMFWYRQDPGLGLRLIYFSYDVKMKEKGDIPEGYSVSREKKERFSLILESASTNQTSMYLCASIPGGLSPSGANVLTFGAGSRLTVL.

This clonotype has a handful of counts. This sequence joins TRBV18 and TRBJ1-2; TRBD1 matches 12 bases. Germline V CDR1 and CDR2: KGHSH, LQKENI. J gave up 7 bases and V 3 bases, and 3 bases lay outside the gene matches. CDR3 length equals 14 residues. CDR3 nucleotide sequence: TGTGCCAGCTCACCGGGACAGGGGGCGCGTGGCTACACCTTC. It codes for CASSPGQGARGYTF.

This clonotype was recorded many times. The chain couples TRBV6-2 or TRBV6-3 to TRBJ2-7; D gene uncertain. Trimming stripped 2 bases from V and 1 base from J, with 15 bases between. CDR3 length: 16 residues. Germline CDR1 is MNHEY and CDR2 is SVGEGT. CDR3 region: CASSYAHRRLSYEQYF. DNA of the CDR3: TGTGCCAGCAGTTACGCTCACAGACGGCTGTCCTACGAGCAGTACTTC.

This clonotype was detected only a few times. The chain joins TRBV19 to TRBJ2-1; D is undetermined. V lost 3 bases, J lost 1 base, and 13 bases lay in between. CDR1 is LNHDA and CDR2 is SQIVND in the germline V gene (reference sequence). This CDR3 is 16 amino acids long. DNA of the CDR3: TGTGCCAGTAGTATTTTTTTCCCTTTTTCCTACAATGAGCAGTTCTTC. Translated, it gives CASSIFFPFSYNEQFF.

This clonotype occurred many times. The CDR3 nucleotides are TGTGCCAGCAGACCCGGGGGGAGAGAGACCCAGTACTTC. As protein: CASRPGGRETQYF. The V and J genes are TRBV7-8 and TRBJ2-5; TRBD2 aligns across 7 bases. Trimming at V came to 6 bases and at J to 4 bases, leaving 5 bases not matched to a gene. Germline-derived CDR1 and CDR2 are SGHVS and FQNEAQ. The CDR3 loop spans 13 amino acids.

This clonotype appeared a few times. The chain combines TRBV19 with TRBJ2-1; TRBD2 matches at 8 bases. Germline V gene lookup returns CDR1 LNHDA and CDR2 SQIVND (reference sequence). Trimming took 7 bases from V and 4 from J; bases not matched to a gene: 9. The CDR3 totals 15 residues. The CDR3 loop reads CASTLTSAQYNEQFF. For the CDR3, the DNA is TGTGCCAGTACCCTGACTAGCGCCCAATACAATGAGCAGTTCTTC.

Many counts were recorded for this clonotype. The V call is TRBV6-1, the J call TRBJ1-2; no clear D gene. V lost 5 bases and J lost 4, with 17 bases in between. CDR1 is MNHNS, CDR2 SASEGT, per germline. The CDR3 contains 15 residues. The CDR3 DNA reads TGTGCCAGCAGTAATACAGACCTTACCCTCTATGGCTACACCTTC. Amino acid sequence: CASSNTDLTLYGYTF.

This clonotype has at least ten counts. V gene TRBV12-3 or TRBV12-4 combines with J gene TRBJ2-7; D perhaps matches TRBD2 (6 bases). This CDR3 contains 11 residues. Trimming left V 5 bases short and J 5 bases short, with 7 bases between. The CDR3 spells CASSRRDEQYF. The CDR3 DNA reads as TGTGCCAGCAGTCGGAGGGACGAGCAGTACTTC.

The chain combines TRBV12-5 with TRBJ2-7; 9 positions match TRBD2. Trimming cost V 4 bases and J 3 bases; bases outside gene matches: 10. Germline CDR1 reads LGHNT; CDR2 reads FRNRAP. The CDR3 length is 16 residues. CDR3 sequence reads: CASGSRRAGGSYEQYF. The DNA of the CDR3 is TGTGCTAGTGGTTCCCGACGGGCGGGGGGGAGCTACGAGCAGTACTTC.